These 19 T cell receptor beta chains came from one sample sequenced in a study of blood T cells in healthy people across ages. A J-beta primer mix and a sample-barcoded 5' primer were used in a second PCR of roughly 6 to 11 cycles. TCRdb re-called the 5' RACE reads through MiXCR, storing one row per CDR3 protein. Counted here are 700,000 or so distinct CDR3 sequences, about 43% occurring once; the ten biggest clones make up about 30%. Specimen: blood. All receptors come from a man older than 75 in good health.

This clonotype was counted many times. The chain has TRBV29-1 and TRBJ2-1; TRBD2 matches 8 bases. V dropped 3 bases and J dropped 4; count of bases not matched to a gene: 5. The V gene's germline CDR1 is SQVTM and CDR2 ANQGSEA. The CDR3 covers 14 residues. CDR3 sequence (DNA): TGCAGCGTTGAGCGGGAGGCTGGGTACAATGAGCAGTTCTTC. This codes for CSVEREAGYNEQFF.

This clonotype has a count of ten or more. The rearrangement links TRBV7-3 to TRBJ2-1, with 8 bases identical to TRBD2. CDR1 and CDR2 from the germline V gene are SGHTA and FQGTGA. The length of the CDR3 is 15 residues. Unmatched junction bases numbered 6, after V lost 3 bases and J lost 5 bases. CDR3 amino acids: CASSFSSGQNNEQFF. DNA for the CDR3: TGTGCCAGCAGCTTCTCTAGCGGGCAGAACAATGAGCAGTTCTTC. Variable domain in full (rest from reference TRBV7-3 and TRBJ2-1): GAGVSQTPSNKVTEKGKYVELRCDPISGHTALYWYRQSLGQGPEFLIYFQGTGAADDSGLPNDRFFAVRPEGSVSTLKIQRTERGDSAVYLCASSFSSGQNNEQFFGPGTRLTVL.

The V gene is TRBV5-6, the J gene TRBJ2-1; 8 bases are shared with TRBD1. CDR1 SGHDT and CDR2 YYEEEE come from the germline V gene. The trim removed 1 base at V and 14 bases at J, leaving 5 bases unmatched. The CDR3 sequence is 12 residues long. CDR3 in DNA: TGTGCCAGCAGCTTGACCACAGGGGGGAAGTTCTTC. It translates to CASSLTTGGKFF.

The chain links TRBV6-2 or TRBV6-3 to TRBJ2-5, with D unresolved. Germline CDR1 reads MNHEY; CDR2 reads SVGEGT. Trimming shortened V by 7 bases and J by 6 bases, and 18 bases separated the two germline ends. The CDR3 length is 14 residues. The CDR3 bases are TGTGCCAGCACGCCGGACGGTACAAGAAAGACCCAGTACTTC. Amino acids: CASTPDGTRKTQYF.

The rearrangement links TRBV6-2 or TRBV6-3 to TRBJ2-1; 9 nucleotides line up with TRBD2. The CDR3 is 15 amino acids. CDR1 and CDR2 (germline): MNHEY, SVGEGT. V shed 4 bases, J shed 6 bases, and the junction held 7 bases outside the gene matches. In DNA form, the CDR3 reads TGTGCCAGCAGTTTCGGACTAGCGAATTCCAATGAGCAGTTCTTC. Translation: CASSFGLANSNEQFF.

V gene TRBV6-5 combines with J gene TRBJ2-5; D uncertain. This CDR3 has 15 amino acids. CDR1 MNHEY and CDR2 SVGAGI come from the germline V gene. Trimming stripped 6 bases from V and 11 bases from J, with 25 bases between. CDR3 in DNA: TGTGCCAGCAGCCCTGAGCTGAGCTCCTACAATGAGCAGTACTTC. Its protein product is CASSPELSSYNEQYF.

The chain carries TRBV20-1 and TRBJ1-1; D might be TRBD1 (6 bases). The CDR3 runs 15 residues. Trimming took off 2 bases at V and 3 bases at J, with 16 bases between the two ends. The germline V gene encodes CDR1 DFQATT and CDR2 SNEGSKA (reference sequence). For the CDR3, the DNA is TGCAGTGCTAGACCAAGGGTGGGGGCGTACACTGAAGCTTTCTTT. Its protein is CSARPRVGAYTEAFF.

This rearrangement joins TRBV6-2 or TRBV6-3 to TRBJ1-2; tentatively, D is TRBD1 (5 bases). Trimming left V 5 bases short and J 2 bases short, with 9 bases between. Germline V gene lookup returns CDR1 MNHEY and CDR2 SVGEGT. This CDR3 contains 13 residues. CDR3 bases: TGTGCCAGCAGTGACAGCAAGAACTATGGCTACACCTTC. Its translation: CASSDSKNYGYTF.

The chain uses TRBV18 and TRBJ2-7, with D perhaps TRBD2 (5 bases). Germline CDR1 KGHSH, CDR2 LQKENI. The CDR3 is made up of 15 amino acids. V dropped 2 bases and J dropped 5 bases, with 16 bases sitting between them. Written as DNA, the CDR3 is TGTGCCAGCTCACCAGAAGTAGTGGGGAGCGACGAGCAGTACTTC. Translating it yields CASSPEVVGSDEQYF.

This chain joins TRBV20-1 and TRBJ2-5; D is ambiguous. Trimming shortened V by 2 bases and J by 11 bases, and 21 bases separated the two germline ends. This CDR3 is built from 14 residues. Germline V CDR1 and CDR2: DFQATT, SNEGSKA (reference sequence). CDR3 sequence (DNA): TGCAGTGCTAGATCCCCGGCCGGTTACAATGAGCAGTACTTC. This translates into CSARSPAGYNEQYF.

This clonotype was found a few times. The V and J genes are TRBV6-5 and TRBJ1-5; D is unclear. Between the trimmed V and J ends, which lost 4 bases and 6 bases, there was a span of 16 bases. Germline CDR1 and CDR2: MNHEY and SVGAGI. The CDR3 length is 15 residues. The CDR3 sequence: CASSSGREGTQPQHF. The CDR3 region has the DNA TGTGCCAGCAGTTCTGGCCGGGAGGGAACTCAGCCCCAGCATTTT.

CDR3 DNA: TGTGCCAGCTGCGAACGAGGGCGACTTTCCTACGAGCAGTACTTC. Translated: CASCERGRLSYEQYF. This sequence joins TRBV28 and TRBJ2-7; weak D call: TRBD2 (5 bases). Germline-derived CDR1 and CDR2 are MDHEN and SYDVKM. CDR3 length: 15 residues. V was pared by 8 bases and J by 1 base, with 18 bases between.

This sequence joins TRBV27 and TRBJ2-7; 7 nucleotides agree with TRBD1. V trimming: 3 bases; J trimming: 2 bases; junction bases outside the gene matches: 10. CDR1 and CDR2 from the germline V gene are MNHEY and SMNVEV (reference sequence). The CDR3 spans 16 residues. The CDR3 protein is CASSLSIDRAPYEQYF. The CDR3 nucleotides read TGTGCCAGCAGTTTGTCTATCGACAGGGCCCCCTACGAGCAGTACTTC.

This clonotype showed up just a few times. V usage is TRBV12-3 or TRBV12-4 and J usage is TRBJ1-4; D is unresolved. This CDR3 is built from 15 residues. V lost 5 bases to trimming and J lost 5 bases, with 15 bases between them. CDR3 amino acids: CASSLDIGPNEKLFF. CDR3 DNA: TGTGCCAGCAGTCTAGACATCGGCCCCAATGAAAAACTGTTTTTT.

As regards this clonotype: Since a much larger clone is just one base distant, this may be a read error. CDR3 in DNA: TGTGCCAGCAATCCGGGACCAAGCTACGAGCAGTACTTC. The encoded protein is CASNPGPSYEQYF. The chain couples TRBV2 to TRBJ2-7; the D call may be TRBD1 or TRBD2 (5 bases each). This CDR3 comprises 13 residues. V was trimmed by 7 bases and J by 3 bases, leaving 13 bases between them. Germline CDR1 and CDR2: SNHLY and FYNNEI.

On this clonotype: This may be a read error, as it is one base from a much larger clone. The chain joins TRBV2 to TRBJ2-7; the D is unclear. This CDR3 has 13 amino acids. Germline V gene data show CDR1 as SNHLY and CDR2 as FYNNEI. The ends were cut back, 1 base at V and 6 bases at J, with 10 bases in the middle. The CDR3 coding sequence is TGTGCCAGCAGTGAAGAATTTGGTGGCGAGCAGTACTTC. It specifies CASSEEFGGEQYF. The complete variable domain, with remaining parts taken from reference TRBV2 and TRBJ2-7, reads EPEVTQTPSHQVTQMGQEVILRCVPISNHLYFYWYRQILGQKVEFLVSFYNNEISEKSEIFDDQFSVERPDGSNFTLKIRSTKLEDSAMYFCASSEEFGGEQYFGPGTRLTVT.

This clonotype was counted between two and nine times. Here the CDR3 DNA reads TGTGCCTGCCGGGACACCAAAGAGACCCAGTACTTC. Its translation: CACRDTKETQYF. The rearrangement links TRBV6-2 or TRBV6-3 to TRBJ2-5, with D possibly TRBD1 on 6 matching bases. Deletions cut 11 bases from V and 3 bases from J, with 13 bases between. The CDR3 is made up of 12 amino acids. Germline CDR1 is MNHEY and CDR2 is SVGEGT.

The DNA for the CDR3 is TGTGCTAGTGGTTTGTCGGGGGCCAAAAACATTCAGTACTTC. It specifies CASGLSGAKNIQYF. This sequence joins TRBV12-5 and TRBJ2-4, with a possible D match to TRBD2 (5 bases). The CDR3 is 14 residues long. The germline CDR1 and CDR2 sequences are LGHNT and FRNRAP. Trimming cost V 2 bases and J 1 base, with 6 bases left between them. Combining the CDR3 with reference TRBV12-5 and TRBJ2-4 gives the whole variable domain DARVTQTPRHKVTEMGQEVTMRCQPILGHNTVFWYRQTMMQGLELLAYFRNRAPLDDSGMPKDRFSAEMPDATLATLKIQPSEPRDSAVYFCASGLSGAKNIQYFGAGTRLSVL.

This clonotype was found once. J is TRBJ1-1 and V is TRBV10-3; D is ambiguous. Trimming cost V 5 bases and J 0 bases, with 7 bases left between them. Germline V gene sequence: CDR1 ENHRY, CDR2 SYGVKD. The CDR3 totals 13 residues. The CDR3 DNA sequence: TGTGCCATCAGTAGAGAGATGAACACTGAAGCTTTCTTT. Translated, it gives CAISREMNTEAFF.